This T cell receptor (beta chain) was sequenced during a study of cytomegalovirus exposure and HLA in healthy donors. About the study: Among about 200 million T cells, an earlier analysis found approximately 110 million unique TCR beta sequences.

Although they were nominally healthy when sampled, donors likely had unrecorded immune exposures. Study-wide points: Differences between HLA loci emerged in a later analysis of TCR association rates, with DRB1 most and HLA-C fewest.

13 Jbeta primers and 60 Vbeta primers were used for the PCR. Here immunoSEQ multiplex PCR was the method, and the copy in TCRdb shows in-frame clones only, minus some. In the table there are 110,000 or so clones, roughly 77% of which are singletons. There are 15 residues in the CDR3. Trimming stripped 1 base from V and 1 base from J, with 10 bases between. Germline CDR1 reads SGHRS; CDR2 reads YFSETQ. About this clone: The antigen is unknown.

This chain uses TRBV5-1 with TRBJ2-3; no definite D call. Sequenced material: PBMCs. The receptor's source is a man aged 50-60 years in good health and CMV-seropositive. Here the CDR3 reads CASSLFSPGTDTQYF. CDR3 bases: TGCGCCAGCAGCTTGTTTTCACCAGGCACAGATACGCAGTATTTT.